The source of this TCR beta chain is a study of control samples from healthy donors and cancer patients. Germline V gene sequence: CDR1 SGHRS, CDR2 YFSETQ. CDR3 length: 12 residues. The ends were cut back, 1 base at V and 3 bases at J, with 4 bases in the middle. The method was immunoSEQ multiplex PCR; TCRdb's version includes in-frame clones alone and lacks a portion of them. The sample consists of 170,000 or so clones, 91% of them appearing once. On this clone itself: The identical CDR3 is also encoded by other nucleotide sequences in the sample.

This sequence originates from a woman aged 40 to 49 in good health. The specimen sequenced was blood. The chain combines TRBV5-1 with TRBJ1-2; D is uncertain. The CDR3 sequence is CASSLTDYGYTF. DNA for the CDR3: TGCGCCAGCAGCTTGACAGACTATGGCTACACCTTC. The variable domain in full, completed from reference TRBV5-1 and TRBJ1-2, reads KAGVTQTPRYLIKTRGQQVTLSCSPISGHRSVSWYQQTPGQGLQFLFEYFSETQRNKGNFPGRFSGRQFSNSRSEMNVSTLELGDSALYLCASSLTDYGYTFGSGTRLTVV.